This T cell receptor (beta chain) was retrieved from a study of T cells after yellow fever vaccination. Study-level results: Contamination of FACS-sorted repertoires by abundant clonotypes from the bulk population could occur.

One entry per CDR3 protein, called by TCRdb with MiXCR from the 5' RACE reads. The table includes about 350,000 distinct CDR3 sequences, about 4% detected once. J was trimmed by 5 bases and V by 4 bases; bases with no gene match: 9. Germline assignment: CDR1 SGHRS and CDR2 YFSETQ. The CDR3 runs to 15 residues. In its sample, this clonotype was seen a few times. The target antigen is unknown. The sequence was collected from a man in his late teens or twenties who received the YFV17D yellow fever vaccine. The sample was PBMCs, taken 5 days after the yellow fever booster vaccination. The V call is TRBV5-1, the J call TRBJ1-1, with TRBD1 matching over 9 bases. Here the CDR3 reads CASSEPGQGKTEAFF. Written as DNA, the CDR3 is TGCGCCAGCAGCGAACCGGGACAGGGTAAAACTGAAGCTTTCTTT.